This entry describes one T cell receptor beta chain. Its antigen is not known. This entry belongs to a study of cytomegalovirus exposure and HLA in healthy donors. Study-level information: Researchers previously reported finding just under 120 million unique TCR beta sequences from 150 million to 200 million T cells. Study-wide results and limits: Previously analyzed data showed that most TCR beta V segments were productive at a frequency of about 90% or about 30%.

The donors gave bone marrow, and they were healthy. PCR employed 60 Vbeta and 13 Jbeta primers. Here immunoSEQ multiplex PCR was the method, and the copy in TCRdb shows in-frame clones only, minus some. The sample has under 80,000 clones; 65% to 70% are singletons. The germline gives CDR1 MNHNS, CDR2 SASEGT. The V and J ends lost 8 bases and 3 bases respectively, with 13 bases between them. The CDR3 runs 14 residues. This TCR was recovered from a woman between 25 and 40 years old in good health and CMV-seronegative. The sample taken for sequencing was PBMCs. The rearrangement joins TRBV6-1 to TRBJ1-4; D ambiguous. Written as DNA, the CDR3 is TGTGCCAGCCATGCCCAGTCAGCTAATGAAAAACTGTTTTTT. Translated, it gives CASHAQSANEKLFF.